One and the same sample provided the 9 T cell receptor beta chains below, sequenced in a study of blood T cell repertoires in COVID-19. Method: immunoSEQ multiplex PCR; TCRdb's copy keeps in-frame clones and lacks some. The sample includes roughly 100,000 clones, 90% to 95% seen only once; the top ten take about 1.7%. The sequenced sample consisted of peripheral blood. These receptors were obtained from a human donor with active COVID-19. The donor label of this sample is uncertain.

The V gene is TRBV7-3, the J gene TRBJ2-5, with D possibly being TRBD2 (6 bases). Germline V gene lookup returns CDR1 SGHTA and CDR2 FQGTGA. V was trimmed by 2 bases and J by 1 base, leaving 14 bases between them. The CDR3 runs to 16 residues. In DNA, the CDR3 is TGTGCCAGCAGCTTAGGGGTAGCGGAGCCCCAAGAGACCCAGTACTTC. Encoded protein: CASSLGVAEPQETQYF.

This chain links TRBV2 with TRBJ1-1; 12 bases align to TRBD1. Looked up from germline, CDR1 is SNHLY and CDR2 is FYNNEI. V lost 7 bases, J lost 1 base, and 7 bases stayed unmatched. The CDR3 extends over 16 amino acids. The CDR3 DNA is TGTGCCAGCACTCGGGACAGGGGGCGTTGGAACACTGAAGCTTTCTTT. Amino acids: CASTRDRGRWNTEAFF.

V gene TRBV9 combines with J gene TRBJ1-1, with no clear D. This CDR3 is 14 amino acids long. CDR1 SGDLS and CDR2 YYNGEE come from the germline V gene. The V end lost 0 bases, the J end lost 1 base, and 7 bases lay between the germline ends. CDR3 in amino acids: CASSVDYGNTEAFF. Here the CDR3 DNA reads TGTGCCAGCAGCGTAGACTACGGGAACACTGAAGCTTTCTTT.

In DNA form, the CDR3 reads TGTGCCAGCTCATCACTCGACAGGGGGCTCACTGAAGCTTTCTTT. This gives the protein CASSSLDRGLTEAFF. The J gene is TRBJ1-1, the V gene TRBV18, with TRBD1 matching over 10 bases. The CDR3 contains 15 residues. In germline, CDR1 is KGHSH, CDR2 LQKENI. J lost 4 bases, V lost 5 bases, and 7 bases had no gene match.

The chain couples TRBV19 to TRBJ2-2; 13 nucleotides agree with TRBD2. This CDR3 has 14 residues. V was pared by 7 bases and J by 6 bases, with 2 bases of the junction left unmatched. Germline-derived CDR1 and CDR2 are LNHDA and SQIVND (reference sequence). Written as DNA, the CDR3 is TGTGCCAGTACTACTAGCGGGGGGGCCGGGGAGCTGTTTTTT. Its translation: CASTTSGGAGELFF.

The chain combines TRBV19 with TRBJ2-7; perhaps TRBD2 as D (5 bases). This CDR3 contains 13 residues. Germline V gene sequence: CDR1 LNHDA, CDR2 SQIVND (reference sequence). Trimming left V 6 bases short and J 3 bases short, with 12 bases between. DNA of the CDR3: TGTGCCAGTAGAAATAACGGGGTCTACGAGCAGTACTTC. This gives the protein CASRNNGVYEQYF.

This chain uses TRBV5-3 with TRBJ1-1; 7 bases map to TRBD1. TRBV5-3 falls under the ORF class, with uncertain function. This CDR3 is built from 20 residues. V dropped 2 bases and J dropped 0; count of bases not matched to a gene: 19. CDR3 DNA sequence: TGTGCCAGAAGCTTTACAGGACAGGCAGATTCCCCGTTCATGAACACTGAAGCTTTCTTT. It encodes CARSFTGQADSPFMNTEAFF.

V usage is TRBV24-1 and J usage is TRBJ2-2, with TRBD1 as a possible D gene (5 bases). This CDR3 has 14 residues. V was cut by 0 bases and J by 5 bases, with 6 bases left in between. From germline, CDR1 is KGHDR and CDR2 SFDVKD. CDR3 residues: CATSDLQGTGELFF. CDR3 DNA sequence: TGTGCCACCAGTGATTTGCAGGGAACCGGGGAGCTGTTTTTT.

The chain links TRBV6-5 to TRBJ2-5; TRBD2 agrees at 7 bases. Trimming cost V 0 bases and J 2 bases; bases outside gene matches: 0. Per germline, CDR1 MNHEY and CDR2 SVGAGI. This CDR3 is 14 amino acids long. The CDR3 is CASSYSGGQETQYF. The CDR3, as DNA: TGTGCCAGCAGTTACTCGGGGGGGCAAGAGACCCAGTACTTC.